What follows are 8 T cell receptor beta chains derived from one specimen sequenced in a study of T cell repertoires in cytomegalovirus infection. MiXCR was run by TCRdb on the reads, yielding one entry per CDR3 protein. The table has 150,000 to 200,000 distinct CDR3 sequences, under 15% seen once. Sequenced material: PBMCs. The receptors stem from a human donor in good health (CMV status not recorded). Some clones in this sample may be carry-over from other donors' samples.

This chain links TRBV20-1 with TRBJ2-7, with TRBD1 identical over 11 bases. Germline-derived CDR1 and CDR2 are DFQATT and SNEGSKA (reference sequence). The CDR3 spans 14 residues. Trimming at V came to 3 bases and at J to 6 bases, leaving 7 bases not matched to a gene. The CDR3 nucleotides are TGCAGTGCTAGGGCCGGGACAGGGGGTTTCGAGCAGTACTTC. The encoded protein is CSARAGTGGFEQYF.

This clonotype appeared a few times. The rearrangement links TRBV20-1 to TRBJ2-1, with TRBD2 as a possible D gene (5 bases). V lost 3 bases, J lost 6 bases, and 12 bases lay in between. The CDR3 sequence is 13 residues long. Germline CDR1 and CDR2: DFQATT and SNEGSKA (reference sequence). CDR3 DNA: TGCAGTGCTAGTGAGGGCCGTTTCAATGAGCAGTTCTTC. This encodes CSASEGRFNEQFF.

This clonotype has at least ten counts. V usage is TRBV7-8 and J usage is TRBJ1-3; 7 nucleotides align to TRBD1. V trimming: 3 bases; J trimming: 2 bases; junction bases outside the gene matches: 4. Germline values: CDR1 SGHVS, CDR2 FQNEAQ. The CDR3 has 15 amino acids. For the CDR3, the DNA is TGTGCCAGCAGCTTCCCGGGACAGCCTGGAAACACCATATATTTT. Translated: CASSFPGQPGNTIYF.

Only a few counts were recorded for this clonotype. The rearrangement uses TRBV19 and TRBJ1-1; perhaps TRBD1 as D (5 bases). The V end was cut by 5 bases, the J end by 3 bases, with 13 bases between. The germline gives CDR1 LNHDA, CDR2 SQIVND (reference sequence). This CDR3 has 14 amino acids. CDR3 loop: CASSPGLTYTEAFF. DNA of the CDR3: TGTGCCAGTAGTCCGGGACTGACTTACACTGAAGCTTTCTTT.

Notes on this clonotype: With a much larger clone just one base away, this may be a read error. The chain links TRBV7-8 to TRBJ2-2, with 11 nucleotides matching TRBD1. The V segment lost 7 bases and the J segment 3 bases; nucleotides outside the gene matches: 7. The CDR3 extends over 16 amino acids. Germline CDR1 SGHVS, CDR2 FQNEAQ. CDR3 sequence reads: CASTFRTGGYTGELFF. Here the CDR3 DNA reads TGTGCCAGCACCTTTCGGACAGGGGGCTACACCGGGGAGCTGTTTTTT.

The CDR3 protein is CASSLTGSAPTQETQYF. DNA of the CDR3: TGTGCCAGCAGTTTAACAGGCTCTGCGCCTACCCAAGAGACCCAGTACTTC. This sequence joins TRBV12-3 or TRBV12-4 and TRBJ2-5, with D possibly matching TRBD1 (5 bases). The CDR3 length is 17 residues. The V end was cut by 2 bases, the J end by 1 base, with 17 bases between.

This clonotype was seen a handful of times. The chain employs TRBV2 and TRBJ2-3; 7 bases are shared with TRBD1. The CDR3 length is 15 residues. V was pared by 2 bases and J by 2 bases, with 4 bases of the junction left unmatched. Germline V gene data show CDR1 as SNHLY and CDR2 as FYNNEI. CDR3 amino acids: CASSEMGQYTDTQYF. The CDR3 coding sequence is TGTGCCAGCAGTGAAATGGGACAGTACACAGATACGCAGTATTTT.

The chain has TRBV5-4 and TRBJ2-1; D gene unclear. Per germline, CDR1 SGHNT and CDR2 YYREEE (reference sequence). The CDR3 totals 14 residues. With 5 bases removed from V and 5 bases from J, the gap between germline ends came to 14 bases. The CDR3 loop reads CASSLRVAHNEQFF. The CDR3 DNA sequence: TGTGCCAGCAGTCTCCGGGTAGCCCACAATGAGCAGTTCTTC. The variable domain in full, completed from reference TRBV5-4 and TRBJ2-1, reads ETGVTQSPTHLIKTRGQQVTLRCSSQSGHNTVSWYQQALGQGPQFIFQYYREEENGRGNFPPRFSGLQFPNYSSELNVNALELDDSALYLCASSLRVAHNEQFFGPGTRLTVL.